The subject of this entry is one T cell receptor (beta chain). Its antigen is not identified. The PCR had 60 Vbeta and 13 Jbeta primers. Sequenced by immunoSEQ multiplex PCR; TCRdb stores in-frame clones only, minus some. The sample contains 150,000 to 200,000 clones, about 86% of which appear only once. This sample was taken from a study of cytomegalovirus exposure and HLA in healthy donors. Study findings and constraints: A link between a missense DCLRE1C variant and TCR beta V- and J-gene trimming emerged from a later analysis.

When sampled, the donors appeared nominally healthy, though they likely had unrecorded immune exposures. Per germline, CDR1 SGHDT and CDR2 YYEEEE. The CDR3 covers 14 residues. The TCR sequence derives from a woman aged 18-29 years in good health and CMV-seronegative. The gene calls are TRBV5-6 and TRBJ2-5; 15 positions agree with TRBD2. The last part of the DNA fits TRBJ2-7 better; the J call may be wrong. The sequencing input was PBMCs. This chain's CDR3 is CASSGTSGRYEQYF. The CDR3, as DNA: TGTGCCAGCAGCGGGACTAGCGGGAGGTACGAGCAGTACTTC.